Listed below are T cell receptor beta chains from one sample, sequenced in a study of metastatic and nonmetastatic thyroid tumors. TCRdb reprocessed the PCR reads using MiXCR. The data contain about 40,000 clones, less than 20% of them singletons. The sample consisted of tumor tissue. These TCRs come from a female donor with papillary thyroid cancer or a benign thyroid nodule (not recorded which). Some clones in this sample may be carry-over from other donors' samples. CDR3s include the opening cysteine and the closing phenylalanine or tryptophan. D genes are given only for firm matches. Clone size appears in some rows only: once, few, many, or a class for an expanded clone.

d_call j_call v_call clone_size cdr3_aa cdr3_nt
. TRBJ1-1 TRBV20-1 many CSARDAADTEAFF TGCAGTGCTAGAGATGCAGCGGACACTGAAGCTTTCTTT
TRBD2 TRBJ2-3 TRBV28 . CASSSQAGDPPGTDTQYF TGTGCCAGCAGTTCCCAAGCGGGAGATCCCCCAGGCACAGATACTCAGTATTTT
. TRBJ2-3 TRBV7-9 many CASSPISPSTDTQYF TGTGCCAGCAGCCCGATATCCCCTAGCACAGATACGCAGTATTTT
. TRBJ1-5 TRBV2 many CASKWAGGKFQPQHF TGTGCCAGCAAATGGGCGGGAGGCAAATTTCAGCCCCAGCATTTT
. TRBJ2-1 TRBV3-2 many CASSQSSGTYNNEQFF TGTGCCAGCAGCCAGTCTAGCGGGACTTATAACAATGAGCAGTTCTTC
. TRBJ2-3 TRBV6-1 . CASSSTRGVRDTQYF TGCGCCAGCAGTTCAACACGAGGAGTAAGGGATACGCAGTATTTT
. TRBJ1-1 TRBV19 many CASSIGGMNTEAFF TGTGCCAGTAGTATCGGCGGAATGAACACTGAAGCTTTCTTT
. TRBJ2-2 TRBV6-2/TRBV6-3 many CASSYPTASGTNTGELFF TGTGCCAGCAGTTACCCGACCGCCTCAGGGACGAACACCGGGGAGCTGTTTTTT
TRBD2 TRBJ2-7 TRBV6-2/TRBV6-3 many CASSGLAGGQTYEQYF TGTGCCAGCAGTGGACTAGCGGGAGGACAGACCTACGAGCAGTACTTC
TRBD2 TRBJ2-3 TRBV20-1 many CSAKGLAGTSTDTQYF TGCAGTGCTAAGGGACTAGCGGGAACTAGCACAGATACGCAGTATTTT
. TRBJ1-4 TRBV19 . CASGGAQFNEKLFF TGTGCCAGTGGCGGAGCGCAGTTCAATGAAAAACTGTTTTTT
TRBD2 TRBJ2-1 TRBV6-6 many CASRPDAGTSGGDEQFF TGTGCCAGCAGGCCTGATGCCGGGACTAGCGGGGGTGATGAGCAGTTCTTC
. TRBJ2-1 TRBV30 . CAWSVEGRQFF TGTGCCTGGAGTGTAGAAGGGAGACAGTTCTTC
. TRBJ2-7 TRBV6-1 . CASSQGRNEQYF TGTGCCAGCAGCCAGGGGAGGAACGAGCAGTACTTC
TRBD2 TRBJ2-7 TRBV5-1 . CASAAGAYEQYF TGCGCCAGCGCTGCGGGGGCCTACGAGCAGTACTTC
TRBD1 TRBJ1-1 TRBV6-5 many CASSSGQGFTEAFF TGTGCCAGCAGTTCCGGACAGGGCTTCACTGAAGCTTTCTTT
. TRBJ1-4 TRBV18 many CASSRAQNEKLFF TGTGCCAGCTCTCGGGCCCAGAATGAAAAACTGTTTTTT